Listed here are 8 T cell receptor beta chains from one sample, sequenced in a study of cytomegalovirus exposure and HLA in healthy donors. Sequencing was performed with immunoSEQ multiplex PCR; in TCRdb, only in-frame clones are kept and a portion is missing. The sample carries 150,000 to 160,000 clones, 86% recorded once. Input material: PBMCs. These receptors all come from a human donor in good health.

This clone was seen a handful of times. The chain is built from TRBV7-3 and TRBJ1-2; D is unresolved. CDR1 and CDR2 from the germline V gene are SGHTA and FQGTGA. CDR3 length: 14 amino acids. V was pared by 5 bases and J by 8 bases, with 18 bases between. CDR3 coding DNA: TGTGCCAGCAGCCCTATGGAAGGTGCAGGCGGCTACACCTTC. Its protein product is CASSPMEGAGGYTF.

J is TRBJ1-4 and V is TRBV27; the D is unclear. The CDR3 has 15 residues. Germline V gives CDR1 MNHEY, CDR2 SMNVEV (reference sequence). V gave up 5 bases and J gave up 0 bases, with 10 bases separating them. The CDR3 DNA reads as TGTGCCAGCAGTCTTATCCGGTCAACTAATGAAAAACTGTTTTTT. As protein: CASSLIRSTNEKLFF.

The V gene is TRBV18, the J gene TRBJ2-4, with 7 bases identical to TRBD1. The CDR3 has 14 residues. Trimming took 6 bases from V and 9 from J; bases not matched to a gene: 11. Germline CDR1 KGHSH, CDR2 LQKENI. In DNA, the CDR3 is TGTGCCAGCTCGGGAGATACAGGGGTGAGCATTCAGTACTTC. It codes for CASSGDTGVSIQYF.

This rearrangement joins TRBV29-1 to TRBJ2-3; weak D call: TRBD2 (6 bases). The CDR3 contains 14 residues. The germline gives CDR1 SQVTM, CDR2 ANQGSEA. V was shortened by 3 bases and J by 2 bases, with 12 bases between the two germline ends. The CDR3 DNA reads as TGCAGCGTTGATGGCGGGGTGACCACAGATACGCAGTATTTT. Its protein product is CSVDGGVTTDTQYF.

V and J are TRBV18 and TRBJ1-5; perhaps TRBD1 as D (6 bases). Trimming cost V 6 bases and J 5 bases, with 11 bases left between them. In germline, CDR1 is KGHSH, CDR2 LQKENI. The CDR3 is 13 amino acids. CDR3 DNA sequence: TGTGCCAGCTCCCAGGGGAGAGATCAGCCCCAGCATTTT. Translation: CASSQGRDQPQHF.

This rearrangement joins TRBV20-1 to TRBJ2-7; D is undetermined. This CDR3 is built from 11 residues. Germline CDR1 is DFQATT and CDR2 is SNEGSKA (reference sequence). V lost 3 bases, J lost 4 bases, and 7 bases lay in between. CDR3 nucleotides: TGCAGTGCTAGTTGGCAATACGAGCAGTACTTC. Its protein product is CSASWQYEQYF.

This clone was seen once. The DNA is left out, because the CDR3 cannot be placed on it with certainty; the CDR3 is given as TCRdb lists it. This chain uses TRBV28 with TRBJ1-2; the listed D gene, TRBD1, was not tested against the DNA. The CDR3 is made up of 15 amino acids, end residues included. Germline V gene sequence: CDR1 MDHEN, CDR2 SYDVKM. The CDR3 loop is CASSFLAGGEYGYTF.

The rearrangement uses TRBV9 and TRBJ1-1; 9 positions agree with TRBD1. V lost 3 bases, J lost 4 bases, and 4 bases stayed unmatched. The CDR3 consists of 14 residues. CDR1 SGDLS and CDR2 YYNGEE come from the germline V gene. The CDR3 coding sequence is TGTGCCAGCAGCGGGGGACAGGGTAGCACTGAAGCTTTCTTT. Amino acids: CASSGGQGSTEAFF.